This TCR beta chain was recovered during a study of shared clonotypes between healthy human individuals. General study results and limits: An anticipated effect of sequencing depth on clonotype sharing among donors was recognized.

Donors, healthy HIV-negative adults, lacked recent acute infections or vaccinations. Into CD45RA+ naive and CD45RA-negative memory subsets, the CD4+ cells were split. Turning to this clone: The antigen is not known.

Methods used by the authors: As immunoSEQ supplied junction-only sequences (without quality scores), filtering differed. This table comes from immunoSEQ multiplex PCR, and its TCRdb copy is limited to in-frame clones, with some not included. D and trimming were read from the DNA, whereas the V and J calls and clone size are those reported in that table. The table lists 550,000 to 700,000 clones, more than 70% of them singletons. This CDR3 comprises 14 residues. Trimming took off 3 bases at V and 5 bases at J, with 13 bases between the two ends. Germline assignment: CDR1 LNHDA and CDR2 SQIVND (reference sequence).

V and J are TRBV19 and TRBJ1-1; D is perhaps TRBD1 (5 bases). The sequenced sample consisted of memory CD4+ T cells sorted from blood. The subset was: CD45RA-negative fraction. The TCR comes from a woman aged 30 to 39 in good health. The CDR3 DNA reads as TGTGCCAGTAGTATGTTTACAGGACCGACTGAAGCTTTCTTT. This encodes CASSMFTGPTEAFF. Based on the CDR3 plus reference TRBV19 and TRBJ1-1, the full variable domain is DGGITQSPKYLFRKEGQNVTLSCEQNLNHDAMYWYRQDPGQGLRLIYYSQIVNDFQKGDIAEGYSVSREKKESFPLTVTSAQKNPTAFYLCASSMFTGPTEAFFGQGTRLTVV.